A single sample gave rise to the 25 T cell receptor beta chains below, sequenced in a study of cytomegalovirus exposure and HLA in healthy donors. Researchers ran the PCR with 60 Vbeta and 13 Jbeta primers. The assay was immunoSEQ multiplex PCR, and TCRdb's table has in-frame clones only and misses some. The sample consists of 150,000 or so clones, around 84% of them appearing once. Sequences were obtained from PBMCs. These receptors all come from a man in his forties or fifties in good health and CMV-seronegative.

This rearrangement joins TRBV27 to TRBJ2-1; 8 nucleotides match TRBD2. The CDR3 loop spans 15 amino acids. Germline V CDR1 and CDR2: MNHEY, SMNVEV (reference sequence). V was clipped by 6 bases and J by 6 bases; unmatched bases: 10. The CDR3 coding sequence is TGTGCCAGCAGGGGAAGCGGGAGACTCCCCAATGAGCAGTTCTTC. This encodes CASRGSGRLPNEQFF.

The chain couples TRBV9 to TRBJ2-3, with unresolved D. The V gene's germline CDR1 is SGDLS and CDR2 YYNGEE. V lost 4 bases and J lost 2, with 5 bases in between. This CDR3 is built from 12 residues. CDR3 sequence (DNA): TGTGCCAGCAGCCCAGACACAGATACGCAGTATTTT. Protein: CASSPDTDTQYF.

The gene calls are TRBV27 and TRBJ2-7; D is unresolved. CDR1 MNHEY and CDR2 SMNVEV come from the germline V gene (reference sequence). The V and J ends lost 5 bases and 0 bases respectively, with 11 bases between them. The CDR3 is made up of 14 amino acids. This CDR3 reads CASSPSSSSYEQYF. The CDR3 DNA follows: TGTGCCAGCAGTCCCTCATCGAGCTCCTACGAGCAGTACTTC.

The chain uses TRBV6-1 and TRBJ1-5; D is possibly TRBD1 (5 bases). Per the germline V gene, CDR1 is MNHNS and CDR2 is SASEGT. Between the trimmed V and J ends, which lost 4 bases and 7 bases, there was a span of 20 bases. The CDR3 is 16 amino acids. CDR3 bases: TGTGCCAGCAGTGTTCGTATAGGGGCCGGCCCACAGCCCCAGCATTTT. Its translation: CASSVRIGAGPQPQHF.

The rearrangement joins TRBV4-1 to TRBJ1-3; D remains unclear. Germline V gene data show CDR1 as MGHRA and CDR2 as YSYEKL. CDR3 length equals 15 residues. Trimming removed 3 bases from V and 0 bases from J, with 9 bases in between. This CDR3 reads CASSQGPDSGNTIYF. The CDR3 DNA sequence: TGCGCCAGCAGCCAGGGCCCGGACTCTGGAAACACCATATATTTT.

J is TRBJ1-5 and V is TRBV2; D unclear. CDR3 length equals 13 residues. Per the germline V gene, CDR1 is SNHLY and CDR2 is FYNNEI. The ends were cut back, 5 bases at V and 5 bases at J, with 10 bases in the middle. In DNA, the CDR3 is TGTGCCAGCAGTAGGGAGAGAGATCAGCCCCAGCATTTT. Translating gives CASSRERDQPQHF.

The genes are TRBV29-1 and TRBJ2-7; 8 bases line up with TRBD2. Trimming at V came to 4 bases and at J to 6 bases, leaving 8 bases not matched to a gene. CDR1 SQVTM and CDR2 ANQGSEA come from the germline V gene. This CDR3 is built from 13 residues. Written as DNA, the CDR3 is TGCAGCGTTGTGGGAGCGGGAGTGGGCGAGCAGTACTTC. This sequence encodes CSVVGAGVGEQYF.

This rearrangement joins TRBV7-9 to TRBJ1-2; maybe TRBD1 (6 bases). Trimming took 5 bases from V and 6 from J, leaving 25 bases between them. CDR1 is SEHNR, CDR2 FQNEAQ, per germline (reference sequence). There are 17 residues in the CDR3. The CDR3 nucleotides read TGTGCCAGCAGCGCCCACGGGGGGCCAGGTGGAGGGCATGGCTACACCTTC. Protein sequence: CASSAHGGPGGGHGYTF.

In DNA form, the CDR3 reads TGTGCCAGCACCGTTAACTATAGCAATCAGCCCCAGCATTTT. Encoded protein: CASTVNYSNQPQHF. This rearrangement joins TRBV21-1 to TRBJ1-5. TRBV21-1 is reported as a pseudogene. The CDR3 extends over 14 amino acids.

A remark on this clone: At the DNA level, this CDR3 is encoded by other sequences in the same sample as well. This sequence joins TRBV5-1 and TRBJ2-5, with a tentative D call TRBD1 (6 bases). CDR1 is SGHRS, CDR2 YFSETQ, per germline. The length of the CDR3 is 14 residues. The V end lost 0 bases, the J end lost 1 base, and 7 bases lay between the germline ends. The CDR3 spells CASSLGRGQETQYF. CDR3 coding DNA: TGCGCCAGCAGCTTGGGCAGGGGCCAAGAGACCCAGTACTTC.

J is TRBJ2-3 and V is TRBV6-1; the match to TRBD2 covers 12 bases. This CDR3 contains 14 residues. Germline V gives CDR1 MNHNS, CDR2 SASEGT. Trimming took 11 bases from V and 7 from J; bases not matched to a gene: 10. The CDR3 DNA is TGTGCCGGAAAGACTAGCGGGAGATTTAATACGCAGTATTTT. Translated, it gives CAGKTSGRFNTQYF.

The V gene is TRBV5-4, the J gene TRBJ1-6; D gene uncertain. The CDR3 loop spans 15 amino acids. The V and J ends lost 3 bases and 6 bases respectively, with 13 bases between them. From germline, CDR1 is SGHNT and CDR2 YYREEE (reference sequence). CDR3 coding DNA: TGTGCCAGCAGCTCGGAGACGGCCATTAATTCACCCCTCCACTTT. Residues: CASSSETAINSPLHF.

This chain links TRBV10-1 with TRBJ1-2, with a tentative D call TRBD1 (6 bases). Germline CDR1 reads WNHNN; CDR2 reads SYGVQD (reference sequence). The germline V and J ends were trimmed by 4 bases and 10 bases, with 16 bases remaining between them. The CDR3 is 13 residues long. CDR3 residues: CASSAAGDTPYTF. The CDR3 nucleotides are TGCGCCAGCAGTGCCGCGGGGGACACCCCCTACACCTTC.

CDR3 coding DNA: TGCGCCAGCAGCTTGGCGCAGGGTTCAGAGACCCAGTACTTC. Amino acids: CASSLAQGSETQYF. This chain connects TRBV5-1 to TRBJ2-5; a possible D gene is TRBD1 (5 bases). The CDR3 contains 14 residues. Between the trimmed V and J ends, which lost 0 bases and 4 bases, there was a span of 10 bases. CDR1 is SGHRS, CDR2 YFSETQ, per germline.

This clone has a handful of counts. The identical CDR3 is also encoded by other nucleotide sequences in the sample. This chain connects TRBV19 to TRBJ1-1, with 7 positions matching TRBD1. CDR3 length: 13 amino acids. The V gene's germline CDR1 is LNHDA and CDR2 SQIVND (reference sequence). After removal of 7 bases from V and 3 bases from J, the junction contained 5 bases not matched to a gene. The CDR3 sequence: CASTRTGDTEAFF. The DNA for the CDR3 is TGTGCCAGTACCCGGACAGGCGACACTGAAGCTTTCTTT. The full variable domain, rest sourced from reference TRBV19 and TRBJ1-1, is DGGITQSPKYLFRKEGQNVTLSCEQNLNHDAMYWYRQDPGQGLRLIYYSQIVNDFQKGDIAEGYSVSREKKESFPLTVTSAQKNPTAFYLCASTRTGDTEAFFGQGTRLTVV.

This chain joins TRBV6-5 and TRBJ1-2; 7 bases line up with TRBD1. Germline V gene sequence: CDR1 MNHEY, CDR2 SVGAGI. With V trimmed by 8 bases and J by 8 bases, 8 bases remained unmatched. The CDR3 extends over 12 amino acids. CDR3 residues: CASRQGNRGYTF. The DNA of the CDR3 is TGTGCCAGCCGACAGGGAAACAGGGGCTACACCTTC.

In DNA, the CDR3 is TGTGCCAGCAGCCCGGGACTGTATGGCACAGATACGCAGTATTTT. Translating it yields CASSPGLYGTDTQYF. The V gene is TRBV5-4, the J gene TRBJ2-3, with D maybe TRBD2 (6 bases). The CDR3 totals 15 residues. Germline V gives CDR1 SGHNT, CDR2 YYREEE (reference sequence). Trimming took off 4 bases at V and 1 base at J, with 13 bases between the two ends.

The chain combines TRBV9 with TRBJ1-1; D gene unclear. Germline-derived CDR1 and CDR2 are SGDLS and YYNGEE. The CDR3 is made up of 14 amino acids. Trimming removed 0 bases from V and 1 base from J, with 7 bases in between. CDR3 protein: CASSVGWQNTEAFF. In nucleotides, the CDR3 is TGTGCCAGCAGCGTAGGTTGGCAGAACACTGAAGCTTTCTTT. Full variable domain (rest looked up from reference TRBV9 and TRBJ1-1): DSGVTQTPKHLITATGQRVTLRCSPRSGDLSVYWYQQSLDQGLQFLIQYYNGEERAKGNILERFSAQQFPDLHSELNLSSLELGDSALYFCASSVGWQNTEAFFGQGTRLTVV.

The chain joins TRBV27 to TRBJ2-7; possibly TRBD1 for D (6 bases). The CDR3 covers 15 residues. The V end lost 3 bases, the J end lost 5 bases, and 17 bases lay between the germline ends. Germline CDR1 is MNHEY and CDR2 is SMNVEV (reference sequence). Here the CDR3 reads CASSFQGRGSHEQYF. CDR3 DNA sequence: TGTGCCAGCAGTTTTCAGGGGCGAGGGTCCCACGAGCAGTACTTC.

The V gene is TRBV28, the J gene TRBJ2-3; perhaps TRBD2 as D (5 bases). Deletions cut 5 bases from V and 0 bases from J, with 18 bases between. Germline lookup yields CDR1 MDHEN and CDR2 SYDVKM. This CDR3 is 17 amino acids long. CDR3 amino acids: CASSLPGGPKSTDTQYF. As DNA, the CDR3 is TGTGCCAGCAGTCTACCCGGCGGGCCAAAAAGCACAGATACGCAGTATTTT.

The chain couples TRBV6-1 to TRBJ2-7, with D unclear. V lost 3 bases, J lost 3 bases, and 3 bases lay in between. The germline V gene has CDR1 MNHNS and CDR2 SASEGT. The CDR3 is made up of 11 amino acids. CDR3 coding DNA: TGTGCCAGCAGTGATTACTACGAGCAGTACTTC. Its protein is CASSDYYEQYF.

The V and J genes are TRBV6-5 and TRBJ1-1; TRBD1 matches 7 bases. Per germline, CDR1 MNHEY and CDR2 SVGAGI. Trimming removed 2 bases from V and 1 base from J; junction bases left unmatched: 1. The CDR3 is 14 amino acids. The CDR3 bases are TGTGCCAGCAGTTACCACAGGGGGAACACTGAAGCTTTCTTT. Translating it yields CASSYHRGNTEAFF.

The chain employs TRBV19 and TRBJ1-5; D uncertain. This CDR3 contains 14 residues. The germline V gene encodes CDR1 LNHDA and CDR2 SQIVND (reference sequence). Trimming shortened V by 6 bases and J by 7 bases, and 16 bases separated the two germline ends. DNA for the CDR3: TGTGCCAGTAGACTTCCGAATCCGGGGCAGCCCCAGCATTTT. Amino acids: CASRLPNPGQPQHF.

The table lists this clone with a count of one. V gene TRBV19 combines with J gene TRBJ2-2; 8 bases are a match to TRBD1. The CDR3 consists of 14 residues. Germline CDR1 LNHDA, CDR2 SQIVND (reference sequence). V lost 4 bases, J lost 10 bases, and 8 bases stayed unmatched. The DNA of the CDR3 is TGTGCCAGTAGTACCGGGACAGGTCACTTGGAGCTGTTTTTT. This translates into CASSTGTGHLELFF.

This rearrangement joins TRBV11-3 to TRBJ1-4; D is undetermined. Trimming took off 2 bases at V and 2 bases at J, with 9 bases between the two ends. This CDR3 comprises 15 residues. Germline CDR1 is SGHNT and CDR2 is YENEEA. CDR3 bases: TGTGCCAGCAGCTTACAAGAGGCCACTAATGAAAAACTGTTTTTT. This encodes CASSLQEATNEKLFF.